Listed below are T cell receptor beta chains from one sample, sequenced in a study of glioma-infiltrating T cells. In TCRdb, the multiplex PCR reads were re-called with MiXCR into one record per CDR3 protein. The repertoire holds some 99,000 distinct CDR3 sequences, with approximately 26% as singletons. Sequenced input: glioma tissue, nonneoplastic brain tissue, or PBMCs (not recorded which). These receptors all come from a human donor with low-grade glioma or glioblastoma, undergoing nonglioma brain surgery, or in good health (not recorded which). The CDR3 runs from the conserved cysteine through the conserved F or W. Fields, in order: CDR3 protein, CDR3 DNA, J gene, clone size, D gene, V gene. A D gene is named only where the DNA matches it firmly. Some rows have no size entry. The others give once, few or many, or a class for an expanded clone.

CASSLSGENYGYTF,TGTGCCAGCAGCTTGAGTGGAGAGAACTATGGCTACACCTTC,TRBJ1-2,-,-,TRBV7-2
CASSYSGTSGGANEQFF,TGTGCCAGCAGTTACTCTGGGACTAGCGGGGGGGCCAATGAGCAGTTCTTC,TRBJ2-1,-,TRBD2,TRBV6-6
CASSLGRGGPDTQYF,TGCGCCAGCAGCTTGGGGCGGGGGGGGCCAGATACGCAGTATTTT,TRBJ2-3,few,TRBD2,TRBV5-1
CASSSTGQPQYF,TGTGCCAGCAGTTCGACAGGTCAGCCCCAGTATTTT,TRBJ2-3,-,-,TRBV12-3/TRBV12-4
CSARSNLLNRGKSNYGYTF,TGCAGTGCTAGATCCAACCTTCTTAACAGGGGTAAATCTAACTATGGCTACACCTTC,TRBJ1-2,many,TRBD1,TRBV20-1
CASSQLTGTPMEAFF,TGCGCCAGCAGCCAACTCACCGGGACTCCCATGGAAGCTTTCTTT,TRBJ1-1,many,-,TRBV4-3
CASSESYGDYGYTF,TGTGCCAGCAGTGAATCTTACGGAGACTATGGCTACACCTTC,TRBJ1-2,many,-,TRBV25-1
CASSYQGAGGTDTQYF,TGTGCCAGCAGTTACCAGGGAGCGGGGGGCACAGATACGCAGTATTTT,TRBJ2-3,-,TRBD2,TRBV6-2/TRBV6-3
CASSPLVTEQYF,TGTGCCAGCTCACCGCTGGTTACGGAGCAGTACTTC,TRBJ2-7,many,-,TRBV18
CASSATGTTTWGYNEQFF,TGTGCCAGCAGCGCCACCGGGACAACGACCTGGGGTTACAATGAGCAGTTCTTC,TRBJ2-1,few,-,TRBV11-3
CASRPPGPQETQYF,TGTGCCAGCAGACCTCCGGGACCTCAAGAGACCCAGTACTTC,TRBJ2-5,many,-,TRBV7-8
CASSLQPSSFNEQFF,TGTGCCAGCAGCTTACAGCCGAGCTCCTTCAATGAGCAGTTCTTC,TRBJ2-1,-,-,TRBV7-9
CASSFRGATGELFF,TGTGCCAGCAGCTTTCGAGGGGCCACCGGGGAGTTGTTTTTT,TRBJ2-2,-,-,TRBV7-2
CASSSGQLEAFF,TGTGCCAGCAGCTCTGGACAGCTTGAAGCTTTCTTT,TRBJ1-1,many,-,TRBV7-9
CASKRVGTDTQYF,TGTGCCAGTAAAAGGGTTGGGACAGATACGCAGTATTTT,TRBJ2-3,few,-,TRBV19
CASSEGSGNSGNTIYF,TGCGCCAGCAGTGAGGGCTCTGGCAACTCTGGAAACACCATATATTTT,TRBJ1-3,many,-,TRBV10-1
CATSRERNTQYF,TGTGCCACCAGCAGAGAGAGAAATACGCAGTATTTT,TRBJ2-3,many,-,TRBV15
CSASTAPRNEQYF,TGCAGTGCTAGTACGGCCCCTAGGAACGAGCAGTACTTC,TRBJ2-7,many,-,TRBV20-1
CAIRDRNKAEAFF,TGTGCCATCCGGGACAGGAATAAGGCTGAGGCTTTCTTT,TRBJ1-1,many,TRBD1,TRBV10-3
CASSPTVNMNTEAFF,TGTGCCAGCAGCCCGACAGTTAACATGAACACTGAAGCTTTCTTT,TRBJ1-1,-,-,TRBV28
CASSLSRTGLYNEQFF,TGTGCCAGTAGTCTCTCTCGGACAGGGCTTTACAATGAGCAGTTCTTC,TRBJ2-1,few,TRBD1,TRBV19
CSARQGDSSYNEQFF,TGCAGTGCTAGGCAGGGGGATAGCTCCTACAATGAGCAGTTCTTC,TRBJ2-1,many,TRBD1,TRBV20-1
CASSLGGGFSYEQYF,TGTGCCAGCAGCTTAGGGGGCGGGTTCTCCTACGAGCAGTACTTC,TRBJ2-7,many,-,TRBV7-2
CASRPTGGPLGQQYF,TGTGCCAGCAGACCGACAGGGGGTCCCCTGGGGCAGCAGTACTTC,TRBJ2-7,-,TRBD1,TRBV12-3/TRBV12-4
CASSQEKGRDGETQYF,TGCGCCAGCAGCCAAGAAAAGGGCAGGGACGGGGAGACCCAGTACTTC,TRBJ2-5,many,-,TRBV4-1
CASSQGADTQYF,TGTGCCAGCAGCCAAGGGGCAGATACGCAGTATTTT,TRBJ2-3,many,-,TRBV3-1
CASSPSTRRGGPEAFF,TGTGCCAGTAGCCCCTCGACGCGGAGGGGAGGACCTGAAGCTTTCTTT,TRBJ1-1,-,-,TRBV19
CSVDLRRGGTEAFF,TGCAGCGTTGATCTCCGGCGGGGGGGCACTGAAGCTTTCTTT,TRBJ1-1,-,-,TRBV29-1
CAGFRDRENTEAFF,TGTGCCGGATTCCGGGACAGGGAGAACACTGAAGCTTTCTTT,TRBJ1-1,many,TRBD1,TRBV28
CASSQGVRAEYQPQHF,TGCGCCAGCAGCCAAGGAGTAAGGGCCGAGTATCAGCCCCAGCATTTT,TRBJ1-5,many,-,TRBV4-1
CASSLGGFRANYGYTF,TGTGCCAGCAGTTTAGGAGGGTTCCGGGCTAACTATGGCTACACCTTC,TRBJ1-2,many,-,TRBV28
CASSYTGQGTETQYF,TGTGCCAGCAGTTACACTGGACAGGGGACAGAGACCCAGTACTTC,TRBJ2-5,many,TRBD1,TRBV6-5
CASSLRADATNEKLFF,TGTGCCAGCAGCTTACGGGCGGACGCAACTAATGAAAAACTGTTTTTT,TRBJ1-4,many,-,TRBV7-9
CSVRGGLSGANVLTF,TGCAGCGTCCGGGGGGGGCTCTCTGGGGCCAACGTCCTGACTTTC,TRBJ2-6,-,TRBD2,TRBV29-1
CSARTSTDTQFF,TGCAGTGCCCGGACAAGCACAGATACGCAGTTCTTC,TRBJ2-1,-,-,TRBV20-1
CASSAYTGATLSCEQYF,TGTGCCAGCAGTGCCTATACAGGGGCGACCCTATCCTGCGAGCAGTACTTC,TRBJ2-7,-,TRBD1,TRBV27
CASTFRGQNTEAFF,TGTGCCAGCACCTTTCGGGGACAAAACACTGAAGCTTTCTTT,TRBJ1-1,-,-,TRBV6-1
CASSFGGPGNTIYF,TGTGCCAGCAGTTTTGGGGGCCCTGGAAACACCATATATTTT,TRBJ1-3,few,-,TRBV12-3/TRBV12-4
CASSSSVFAGYTF,TGTGCCAGCAGTTCTTCTGTGTTCGCAGGCTACACCTTC,TRBJ1-2,many,-,TRBV28
CSARDVGGTEAFF,TGCAGTGCTAGAGATGTAGGGGGGACTGAAGCTTTCTTT,TRBJ1-1,many,-,TRBV20-1
CASSHPDITGVNYGYTF,TGTGCCAGCAGCCATCCCGACATCACGGGTGTCAACTATGGCTACACCTTC,TRBJ1-2,many,-,TRBV11-3
CASSSFDTGRTGYTF,TGTGCCAGCAGCTCTTTCGATACAGGGAGGACCGGCTACACTTTC,TRBJ1-2,-,-,TRBV7-9
CASSEEWTGTYGYTF,TGTGCCAGCAGTGAAGAATGGACAGGGACCTATGGCTACACCTTC,TRBJ1-2,many,TRBD1,TRBV6-1
CASSFSWRTSNEQFF,TGTGCCAGCAGCTTCTCCTGGCGGACCTCCAATGAGCAGTTCTTC,TRBJ2-1,many,-,TRBV7-6
CASSAYPWVGKETQYF,TGTGCCAGCAGTGCCTACCCCTGGGTGGGGAAAGAGACCCAGTACTTC,TRBJ2-5,many,-,TRBV27
CSVDRSGRTSGRSYNEQFF,TGCAGCGTTGACCGATCGGGCCGGACTAGCGGGAGGTCCTACAATGAGCAGTTCTTC,TRBJ2-1,-,TRBD2,TRBV29-1
CASRKTTLYGYTF,TGTGCCAGCAGAAAGACCACCCTCTATGGCTACACCTTC,TRBJ1-2,many,-,TRBV6-1
CSVEAPGQDYNEQFF,TGCAGCGTTGAAGCACCGGGACAGGATTACAATGAGCAGTTCTTC,TRBJ2-1,many,TRBD1,TRBV29-1
CASSSQGWMKFF,TGTGCCAGCAGTTCCCAGGGTTGGATGAAGTTCTTC,TRBJ2-1,many,-,TRBV2
CATGDRDQPQHF,TGTGCCACCGGGGACAGAGACCAGCCCCAGCATTTT,TRBJ1-5,many,TRBD1,TRBV24-1
CSATNRFQPQHF,TGCAGCGCCACTAACAGATTTCAGCCCCAGCATTTT,TRBJ1-5,-,-,TRBV20-1
CSAGVQGVGNTIYF,TGCAGTGCTGGCGTCCAGGGGGTTGGAAACACCATATATTTT,TRBJ1-3,many,TRBD1,TRBV20-1
CASRFRGGRGTDTQYF,TGTGCCAGTCGATTCAGGGGAGGAAGGGGAACAGATACGCAGTATTTT,TRBJ2-3,many,-,TRBV6-1
CSARSPGRQPQHF,TGCAGTGCTAGATCCCCAGGGAGGCAGCCCCAGCATTTT,TRBJ1-5,-,-,TRBV20-1
CASSHQGGHPEQYF,TGTGCCAGCAGCCACCAGGGGGGACATCCAGAGCAGTACTTC,TRBJ2-7,many,-,TRBV3-1
CASSQDWGLGYTF,TGCGCCAGCAGCCAAGATTGGGGATTAGGCTACACCTTC,TRBJ1-2,many,-,TRBV4-3
CASSQSDSPGNEQFF,TGTGCCAGCAGCCAAAGCGACTCGCCTGGCAATGAGCAGTTCTTC,TRBJ2-1,many,-,TRBV4-2